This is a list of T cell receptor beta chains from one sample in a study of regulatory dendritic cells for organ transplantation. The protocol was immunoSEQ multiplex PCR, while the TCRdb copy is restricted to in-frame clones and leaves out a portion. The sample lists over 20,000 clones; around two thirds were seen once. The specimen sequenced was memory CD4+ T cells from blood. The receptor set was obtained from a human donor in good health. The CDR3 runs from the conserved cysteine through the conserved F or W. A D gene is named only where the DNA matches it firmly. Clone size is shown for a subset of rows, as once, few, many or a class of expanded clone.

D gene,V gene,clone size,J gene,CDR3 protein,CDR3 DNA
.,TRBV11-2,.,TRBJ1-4,CASSSRTGTPNEKLFF,TGTGCCAGCAGCTCGCGAACCGGGACACCCAATGAAAAACTGTTTTTT
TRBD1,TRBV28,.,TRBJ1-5,CASSETGEPQHF,TGTGCCAGCAGTGAGACAGGGGAGCCCCAGCATTTT
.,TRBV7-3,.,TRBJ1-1,CASSSTPNTEAFF,TGTGCCAGCAGCTCGACACCGAACACTGAAGCTTTCTTT
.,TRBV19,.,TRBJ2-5,CATGSQETQYF,TGTGCCACCGGGAGTCAAGAGACCCAGTACTTC
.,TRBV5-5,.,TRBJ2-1,CASSSTIGGSYNEQFF,TGTGCCAGCAGCTCAACCATCGGCGGGTCCTACAATGAGCAGTTCTTC
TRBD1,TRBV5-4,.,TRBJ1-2,CASSPDRRNYGYTF,TGTGCCAGCAGCCCGGACAGGAGGAACTATGGCTACACCTTC
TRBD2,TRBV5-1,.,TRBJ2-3,CASSLVGGDITDTQYF,TGCGCCAGCAGCTTGGTGGGGGGGGATATCACAGATACGCAGTATTTT
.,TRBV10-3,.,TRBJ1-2,CAIRDDGAGEGYTF,TGTGCCATCAGGGACGACGGGGCAGGGGAAGGCTACACCTTC
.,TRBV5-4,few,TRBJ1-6,CASGQYNSPLHF,TGTGCCAGCGGGCAGTATAATTCACCCCTCCACTTT
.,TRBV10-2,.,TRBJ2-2,CASSDAGGSTGELFF,TGCGCCAGCAGTGATGCAGGGGGGAGCACCGGGGAGCTGTTTTTT
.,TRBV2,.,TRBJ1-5,CASSEAYRVEQPQHF,TGTGCCAGCAGTGAAGCCTACAGGGTAGAACAGCCCCAGCATTTT
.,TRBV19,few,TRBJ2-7,CASSIAQTYEQYF,TGTGCCAGTAGTATAGCACAGACCTACGAGCAGTACTTC
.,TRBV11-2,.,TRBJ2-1,CASSLQVNNEQFF,TGTGCCAGCAGCTTACAGGTAAACAATGAGCAGTTCTTC
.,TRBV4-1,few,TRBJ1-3,CASSRGGLAALGNTIYF,TGCGCCAGCAGCCGGGGCGGTCTCGCCGCCCTGGGAAACACCATATATTTT
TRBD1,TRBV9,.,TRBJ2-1,CASSVAGQVRQFF,TGTGCCAGCAGCGTAGCGGGACAGGTGAGGCAGTTCTTC
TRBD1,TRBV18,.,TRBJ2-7,CASSSRTGSSYEQYF,TGTGCCAGCTCATCACGGACAGGGTCCTCCTACGAGCAGTACTTC
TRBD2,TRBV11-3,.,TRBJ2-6,CASSSGLAGGNSGANVLTF,TGTGCCAGCAGCTCCGGACTAGCGGGGGGGAACTCTGGGGCCAACGTCCTGACTTTC
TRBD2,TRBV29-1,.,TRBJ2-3,CSVEGPSGVADTQYF,TGCAGCGTTGAGGGCCCTAGCGGGGTCGCTGATACGCAGTATTTT
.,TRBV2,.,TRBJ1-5,CASSLRWGVGQPQHF,TGTGCCAGCAGTCTGAGGTGGGGGGTTGGACAGCCCCAGCATTTT
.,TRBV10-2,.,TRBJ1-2,CATSETALLSYTF,TGCGCCACGTCCGAGACAGCCCTATTGAGCTACACCTTC
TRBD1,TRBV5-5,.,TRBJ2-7,CASSSRDRSAYEQYF,TGTGCCAGCAGCTCCCGGGACAGGTCAGCCTACGAGCAGTACTTC
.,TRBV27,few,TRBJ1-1,CASRGPYTEAFF,TGTGCCAGCAGGGGCCCGTACACTGAAGCTTTCTTT
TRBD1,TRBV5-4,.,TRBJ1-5,CASSPRDRVKEGNQPQHF,TGTGCCAGCAGCCCCCGGGACAGGGTAAAAGAGGGCAATCAGCCCCAGCATTTT
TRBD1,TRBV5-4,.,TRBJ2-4,CASSPGTVLAKNIQYF,TGTGCCAGCAGCCCTGGGACAGTTCTAGCCAAAAACATTCAGTACTTC
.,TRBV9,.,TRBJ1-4,CASSLGGRTTNEKLFF,TGTGCCAGCAGCCTCGGGGGGAGGACAACTAATGAAAAACTGTTTTTT
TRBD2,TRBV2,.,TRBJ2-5,CASRSLAGGPQTQYF,TGTGCCAGCAGATCGCTAGCGGGGGGGCCCCAGACCCAGTACTTC
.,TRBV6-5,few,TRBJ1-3,CASSYSNRGNTIYF,TGTGCCAGCAGTTACTCGAACAGGGGAAACACCATATATTTT
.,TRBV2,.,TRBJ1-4,CASSVRPGANEKLFF,TGTGCCAGCAGTGTAAGGCCAGGGGCTAATGAAAAACTGTTTTTT
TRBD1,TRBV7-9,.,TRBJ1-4,CASSSRGLGEKLFF,TGTGCCAGCAGCTCCAGGGGGCTAGGTGAAAAACTGTTTTTT
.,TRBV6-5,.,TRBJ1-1,CASRFTIGQGTEAFF,TGTGCCAGCAGGTTTACGATAGGGCAGGGGACTGAAGCTTTCTTT
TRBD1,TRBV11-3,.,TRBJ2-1,CASSSNRGTSSYNEQFF,TGTGCCAGCAGCTCGAACAGGGGCACGAGCTCCTACAATGAGCAGTTCTTC
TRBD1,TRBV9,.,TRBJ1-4,CASSVEPGQGNEKLFF,TGTGCCAGCAGCGTAGAACCGGGACAGGGAAATGAAAAACTGTTTTTT
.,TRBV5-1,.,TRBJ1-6,CASSLGITSSNSPLHF,TGCGCCAGCAGCTTGGGGATTACTAGTTCTAATTCACCCCTCCACTTT
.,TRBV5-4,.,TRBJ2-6,CASSQGFGSGANVLTF,TGTGCCAGCAGCCAGGGGTTCGGCTCTGGGGCCAACGTCCTGACTTTC
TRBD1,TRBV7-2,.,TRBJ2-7,CASSHPRTGVYEQYF,TGTGCCAGCAGCCACCCCAGGACAGGCGTCTACGAGCAGTACTTC
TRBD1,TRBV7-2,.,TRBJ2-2,CASRPGQGNTGELFF,TGTGCCAGCAGACCGGGACAGGGGAACACCGGGGAGCTGTTTTTT
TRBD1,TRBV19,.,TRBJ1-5,CASSTRQGQRGSNQPQHF,TGTGCCAGTAGTACCCGACAGGGGCAAAGGGGAAGCAATCAGCCCCAGCATTTT
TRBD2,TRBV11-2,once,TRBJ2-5,CASSPSGVGTQYF,TGTGCCAGCAGCCCCAGCGGGGTCGGGACCCAGTACTTC
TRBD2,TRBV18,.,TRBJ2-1,CASSRGSGGRNNEQFF,TGTGCCAGCTCACGGGGGAGCGGGGGCCGGAACAATGAGCAGTTCTTC
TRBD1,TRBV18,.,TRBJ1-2,CASSPQGQGDYGYTF,TGTGCCAGCTCACCACAAGGACAGGGTGACTATGGCTACACCTTC
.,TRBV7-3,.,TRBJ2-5,CASSLNANWGETQYF,TGTGCCAGCAGCTTAAACGCCAATTGGGGCGAGACCCAGTACTTC
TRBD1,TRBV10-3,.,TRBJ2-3,CANHTGQGESDTQYF,TGTGCCAACCATACGGGACAGGGCGAATCGGATACGCAGTATTTT
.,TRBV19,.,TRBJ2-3,CASSPQVSTDTQYF,TGTGCCAGTAGTCCCCAGGTTAGCACAGATACGCAGTATTTT
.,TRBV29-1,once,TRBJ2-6,CSVGPGANVLTF,TGCAGCGTGGGGCCCGGGGCCAACGTCCTGACTTTC
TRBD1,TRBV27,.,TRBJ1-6,CASSLFGDRAGVSSPLHF,TGTGCCAGCAGTTTATTCGGGGACAGGGCTGGCGTGAGTTCACCCCTCCACTTT
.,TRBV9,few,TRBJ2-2,CASSVGGRTGELFF,TGTGCCAGCAGCGTAGGGGGCCGAACCGGGGAGCTGTTTTTT
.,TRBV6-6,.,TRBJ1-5,CASSSRSSNQPQHF,TGTGCCAGCAGTTCGCGGAGTAGCAATCAGCCCCAGCATTTT
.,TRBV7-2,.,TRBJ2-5,CASSPKDTRTQYF,TGTGCCAGCAGCCCTAAGGACACCCGGACCCAGTACTTC
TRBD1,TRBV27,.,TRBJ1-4,CASSLGQGTATNEKLFF,TGTGCCAGCAGTCTTGGACAGGGAACTGCAACTAATGAAAAACTGTTTTTT
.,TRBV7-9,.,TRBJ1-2,CASTLQSGLDGYTF,TGTGCCAGCACCTTACAGTCCGGACTCGATGGCTACACCTTC
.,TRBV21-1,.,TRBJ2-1,CASSFCLAGGPYFHLNEQFF,TGTGCCAGCAGCTTTTGTCTAGCGGGGGGCCCTTACTTTCACCTCAATGAGCAGTTCTTC
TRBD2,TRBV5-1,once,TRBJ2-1,CASRILAGASSYNEQFF,TGCGCCAGCAGGATACTAGCGGGGGCAAGCTCCTACAATGAGCAGTTCTTC
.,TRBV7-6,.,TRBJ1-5,CASSLAAGGYSNQPQHF,TGTGCCAGCAGCTTAGCGGCCGGGGGTTATAGCAATCAGCCCCAGCATTTT
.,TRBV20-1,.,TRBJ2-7,CSALQAYEQYF,TGCAGTGCTTTACAGGCCTACGAGCAGTACTTC
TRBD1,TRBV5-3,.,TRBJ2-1,CALRDRPYNEQFF,TGTGCCTTAAGGGACAGGCCCTACAATGAGCAGTTCTTC
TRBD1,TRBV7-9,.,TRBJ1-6,CASSLRGDSSSPLHF,TGTGCCAGCAGCTTACGAGGGGACAGTAGTTCACCCCTCCACTTT
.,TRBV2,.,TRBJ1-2,CASSSGQFLNYGYTF,TGTGCCAGCAGTTCTGGACAGTTTCTTAACTATGGCTACACCTTC
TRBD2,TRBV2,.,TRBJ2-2,CASSASGGRGGELFF,TGTGCCAGCAGTGCTAGCGGGGGGCGAGGCGGGGAGCTGTTTTTT
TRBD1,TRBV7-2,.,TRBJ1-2,CASSPGVTGREGYTF,TGTGCCAGCAGCCCTGGGGTGACAGGGCGAGAGGGCTACACCTTC